The next 4 T cell receptor beta chains were all read from a single sample in a study of T-cell memory formation after mild COVID-19 (dated by TCRdb to about 2021). Library preparation used 5' RACE. Sequencing used an Illumina NovaSeq 6000. In-frame beta chains were kept once TCRdb had trimmed the public reads at Q25 with fastp and called clones with MiXCR. CDR3 protein duplicates are merged, each entry listing the most common genes and DNA. Within this sample are some 320,000 distinct CDR3 sequences, with roughly an eighth of them counted one time only. The top ten clones comprise around 20% of the sample. The sample consisted of PBMCs or a T cell subset sorted from them (not recorded which). The origin of the receptors is a man between 18 and 29 years old who had mild COVID-19 (a few samples of this study predate the infection). The sample titles of this study are shuffled in the database, so cell type and time point are left out; the donor was told from shared clones.

CDR3 nucleotide sequence: TGTGCCAGCAGCTCTCTAGGGTATCCAGAGACCCAGTACTTC. Encoded protein: CASSSLGYPETQYF. This chain links TRBV7-2 with TRBJ2-5; D remains ambiguous. The CDR3 is 14 residues long. Trimming cost V 4 bases and J 4 bases, with 13 bases left between them. Germline values: CDR1 SGHTA, CDR2 FQGNSA.

This clonotype was counted at least ten times. This chain links TRBV27 with TRBJ2-2, with 8 bases fitting TRBD2. This CDR3 is built from 16 residues. Trimming at V came to 3 bases and at J to 3 bases, leaving 6 bases not matched to a gene. The V gene's germline CDR1 is MNHEY and CDR2 SMNVEV (reference sequence). The chain's CDR3 is CASSFLRGAYTGELFF. CDR3 nucleotide sequence: TGTGCCAGCAGTTTTTTGCGGGGGGCCTACACCGGGGAGCTGTTTTTT.

The chain employs TRBV5-4 and TRBJ1-1; no definite D call. CDR3 length: 16 amino acids. Trimming removed 1 base from V and 6 bases from J, with 19 bases in between. Germline V CDR1 and CDR2: SGHNT, YYREEE (reference sequence). The CDR3 DNA sequence: TGTGCCAGCAGCTTGACCGGGAGTTTATTTTTGCCTGAAGCTTTCTTT. This gives the protein CASSLTGSLFLPEAFF.

This chain joins TRBV20-1 and TRBJ1-5, with unresolved D. Germline V CDR1 and CDR2: DFQATT, SNEGSKA (reference sequence). The CDR3 sequence is 13 residues long. V gave up 2 bases and J gave up 5 bases, with 10 bases separating them. DNA of the CDR3: TGCAGTGCTAGAATACAGAGCGATCAGCCCCAGCATTTT. This encodes CSARIQSDQPQHF.